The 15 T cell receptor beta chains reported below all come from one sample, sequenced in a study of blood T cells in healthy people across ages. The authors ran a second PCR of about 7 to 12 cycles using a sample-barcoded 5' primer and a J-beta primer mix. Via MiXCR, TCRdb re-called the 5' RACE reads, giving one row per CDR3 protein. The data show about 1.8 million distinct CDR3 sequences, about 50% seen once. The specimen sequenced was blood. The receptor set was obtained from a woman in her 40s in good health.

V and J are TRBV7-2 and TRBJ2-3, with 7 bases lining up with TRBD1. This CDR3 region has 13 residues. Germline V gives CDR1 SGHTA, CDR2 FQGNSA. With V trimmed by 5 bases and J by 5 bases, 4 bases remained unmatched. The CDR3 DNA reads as TGTGCCAGCAGCATGACAGGGATAGATACGCAGTATTTT. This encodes CASSMTGIDTQYF.

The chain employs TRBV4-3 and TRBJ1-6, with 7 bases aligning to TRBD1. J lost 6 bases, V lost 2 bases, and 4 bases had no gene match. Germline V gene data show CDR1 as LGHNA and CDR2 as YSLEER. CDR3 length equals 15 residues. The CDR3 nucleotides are TGCGCCAGCAGCCAACGTCAGGGGGTTAATTCACCCCTCCACTTT. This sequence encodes CASSQRQGVNSPLHF.

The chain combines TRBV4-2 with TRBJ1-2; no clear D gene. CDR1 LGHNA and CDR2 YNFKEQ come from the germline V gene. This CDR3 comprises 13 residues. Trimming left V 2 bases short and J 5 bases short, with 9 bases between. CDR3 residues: CASSQSSAYGYTF. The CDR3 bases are TGTGCCAGCAGCCAAAGCAGCGCGTATGGCTACACCTTC.

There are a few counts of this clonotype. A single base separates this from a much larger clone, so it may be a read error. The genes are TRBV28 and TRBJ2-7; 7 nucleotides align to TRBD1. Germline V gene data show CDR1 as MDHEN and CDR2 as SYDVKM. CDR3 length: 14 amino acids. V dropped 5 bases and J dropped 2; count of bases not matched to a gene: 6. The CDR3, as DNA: TGTGCCAGCAGTGTATTGGGACAGCCCTACGAGCAGTACTTC. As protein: CASSVLGQPYEQYF.

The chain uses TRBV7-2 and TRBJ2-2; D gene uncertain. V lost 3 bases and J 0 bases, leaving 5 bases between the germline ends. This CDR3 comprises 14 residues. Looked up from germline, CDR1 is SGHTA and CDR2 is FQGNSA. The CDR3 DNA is TGTGCCAGCAGCTTGGTCCCGAACACCGGGGAGCTGTTTTTT. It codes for CASSLVPNTGELFF.

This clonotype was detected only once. In DNA form, the CDR3 reads TGTGCCAGCAGTGGAAGAGGTACGCAGTATTTT. Translated, it gives CASSGRGTQYF. The chain is built from TRBV6-6 and TRBJ2-3; D is ambiguous. Trimming removed 5 bases at V and 8 bases at J, with 8 bases between. The CDR3 extends over 11 amino acids. Germline loops: CDR1 MNHNY, CDR2 SVGAGI (reference sequence).

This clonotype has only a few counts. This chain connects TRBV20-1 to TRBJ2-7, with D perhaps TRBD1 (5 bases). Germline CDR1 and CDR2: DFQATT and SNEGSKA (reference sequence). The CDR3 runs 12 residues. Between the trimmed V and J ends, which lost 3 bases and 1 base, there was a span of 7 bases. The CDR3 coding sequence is TGCAGTGCTAGCCCAGGGTCCTACGAGCAGTACTTC. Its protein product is CSASPGSYEQYF.

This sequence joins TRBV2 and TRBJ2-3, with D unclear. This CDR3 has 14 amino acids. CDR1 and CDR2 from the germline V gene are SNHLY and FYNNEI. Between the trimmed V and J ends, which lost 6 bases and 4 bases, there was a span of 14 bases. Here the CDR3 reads CASRPGSFPDTQYF. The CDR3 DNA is TGTGCCAGCAGGCCAGGTAGCTTCCCAGATACGCAGTATTTT.

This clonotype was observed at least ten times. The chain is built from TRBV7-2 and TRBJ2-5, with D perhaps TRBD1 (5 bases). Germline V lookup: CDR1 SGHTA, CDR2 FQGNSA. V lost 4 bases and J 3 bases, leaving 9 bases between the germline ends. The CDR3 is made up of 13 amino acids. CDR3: CASSSPTEETQYF. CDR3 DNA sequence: TGTGCCAGCAGCTCCCCGACAGAAGAGACCCAGTACTTC.

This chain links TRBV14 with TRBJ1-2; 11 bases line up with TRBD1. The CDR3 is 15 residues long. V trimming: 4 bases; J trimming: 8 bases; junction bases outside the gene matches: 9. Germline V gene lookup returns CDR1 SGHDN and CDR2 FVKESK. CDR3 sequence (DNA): TGTGCCAGCAGCCGTCGGACAGGGGGCTTAGGAGGCTACACCTTC. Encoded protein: CASSRRTGGLGGYTF.

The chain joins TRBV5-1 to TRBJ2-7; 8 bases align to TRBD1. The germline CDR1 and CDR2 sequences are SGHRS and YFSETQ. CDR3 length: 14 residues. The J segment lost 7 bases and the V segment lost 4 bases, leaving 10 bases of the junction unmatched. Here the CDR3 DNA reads TGCGCCAGCAGCGACAGGGGAAAACAAGATGAGCAGTACTTC. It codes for CASSDRGKQDEQYF.

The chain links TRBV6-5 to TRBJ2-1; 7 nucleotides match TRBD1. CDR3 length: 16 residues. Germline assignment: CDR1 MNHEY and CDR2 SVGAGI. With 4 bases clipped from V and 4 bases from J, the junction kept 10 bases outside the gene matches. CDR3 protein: CASSWGYPGQYNEQFF. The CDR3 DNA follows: TGTGCCAGCAGTTGGGGGTACCCGGGACAGTACAATGAGCAGTTCTTC.

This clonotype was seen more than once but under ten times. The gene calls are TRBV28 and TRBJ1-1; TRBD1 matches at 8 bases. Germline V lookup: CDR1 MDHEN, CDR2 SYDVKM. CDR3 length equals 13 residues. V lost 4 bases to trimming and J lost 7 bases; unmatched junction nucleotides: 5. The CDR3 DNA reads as TGTGCCAGCAGTTCACCAGACAGGGGTGAAGCTTTCTTT. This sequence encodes CASSSPDRGEAFF.

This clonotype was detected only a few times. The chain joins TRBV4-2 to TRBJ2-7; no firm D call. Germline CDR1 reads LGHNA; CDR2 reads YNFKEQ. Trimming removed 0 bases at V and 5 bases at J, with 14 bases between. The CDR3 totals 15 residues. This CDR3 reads CASSQDREGVNEQYF. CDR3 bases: TGTGCCAGCAGCCAAGATCGAGAAGGTGTCAACGAGCAGTACTTC.

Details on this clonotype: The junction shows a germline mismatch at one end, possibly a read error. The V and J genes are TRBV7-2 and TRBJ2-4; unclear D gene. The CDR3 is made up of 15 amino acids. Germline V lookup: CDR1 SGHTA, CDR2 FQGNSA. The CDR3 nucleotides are TGTGCCAGCAGCTTAGCGGGCCATGCAAGTAACATTCGGTACTTC. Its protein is CASSLAGHASNIRYF.